Below, 5 T cell receptor beta chains from the same sample are listed, as sequenced in a study of T cells in women clearing cervical HPV infection. TCRdb's table, derived via immunoSEQ multiplex PCR, lists solely in-frame clones and lacks some. The sample data list over 30,000 clones. The sequencing sample was made of blood buffy coat. Receptors originate from a woman aged 18 to 69 with a cervical HPV16 infection that either progressed to CIN3+ or cleared (not recorded which).

For this clone: The CDR3 end is not reached by the read, which stops 3 residues before it; the germline J gene fills it in. The V and J genes are TRBV20-1 and TRBJ2-1; D might be TRBD2 (6 bases). V was pared by 6 bases and J by 5 bases, with 17 bases between. Germline CDR1 reads DFQATT; CDR2 reads SNEGSKA (reference sequence). The CDR3 sequence is 14 residues long. CDR3: CSALGRGRHNEQFF. The part of the CDR3 DNA that was read is TGCAGTGCGCTTGGGCGGGGCAGACACAATGAG.

About this clone itself: The read ends 3 residues early relative to the CDR3; the germline J gene fills the gap. The chain links TRBV2 to TRBJ1-2; 7 positions agree with TRBD1. This CDR3 region has 14 residues. Germline values: CDR1 SNHLY, CDR2 FYNNEI. The part of the CDR3 DNA that was read is TGTGCCAGCAGTGAATTAAGGGGGCCCTACGAC. It yields the protein CASSELRGPYD. The complete CDR3 protein is CASSELRGPYDYTF.

Concerning this clone itself: From the germline J gene comes the end of the CDR3, since the read stops 3 residues before it. The chain is built from TRBV20-1 and TRBJ1-2; TRBD1 matches 7 bases. The CDR3 has 14 amino acids. CDR1 DFQATT and CDR2 SNEGSKA come from the germline V gene (reference sequence). The CDR3 protein is CSARDPTGYGGYTF. CDR3 DNA, as far as it was read: TGCAGTGCTAGAGACCCGACAGGGTATGGGGGC.

Worth noting for this clone: The read comes to an end 3 residues before the CDR3 does, leaving the germline J gene to fill in the end. The chain joins TRBV7-6 to TRBJ2-5; tentative D call: TRBD1 (5 bases). V lost 0 bases and J 4 bases, leaving 15 bases between the germline ends. The CDR3 length is 16 residues. Germline V lookup: CDR1 SGHVS, CDR2 FNYEAQ. The sequenced part of the CDR3 DNA is TGTGCCAGCAGCTTAGCGAGGCAGGGCGGTTTAGAGACC. It specifies CASSLARQGGLET. Given in full, the CDR3 is CASSLARQGGLETQYF.

With respect to this clone: The read terminates 3 residues before the CDR3 end, so the remaining end is supplied by the germline J gene. The chain has TRBV24-1 and TRBJ2-7; possibly TRBD1 for D (6 bases). Germline CDR1 KGHDR, CDR2 SFDVKD. V was pared by 1 base and J by 1 base, with 7 bases between. The CDR3 is 14 residues long. This CDR3 reads CATSDFGQSYEQYF. Incomplete CDR3 DNA: TGTGCCACCAGTGATTTCGGACAGTCCTACGAG.